The 8 T cell receptor beta chains listed next were all sequenced from one sample in a study of Tregs in tolerant kidney transplant recipients. The table came from immunoSEQ multiplex PCR; TCRdb's copy has only in-frame clones and leaves some out. The profile shows some 88,000 clones, around nine tenths of them singletons. The sample was CD8+ T cells from blood. The origin of the receptors is a human donor in good health.

Only a few counts were recorded for this clone. This chain joins TRBV27 and TRBJ1-5, with TRBD1 as a possible D gene (5 bases). Trimming took off 6 bases at V and 6 bases at J, with 12 bases between the two ends. Germline CDR1 is MNHEY and CDR2 is SMNVEV (reference sequence). This CDR3 comprises 13 residues. This CDR3 reads CASSRGGAQPQHF. The CDR3 region has the DNA TGTGCCAGCAGCCGAGGAGGGGCTCAGCCCCAGCATTTT.

Only one count was recorded for this clone. The chain is built from TRBV27 and TRBJ2-7; no definite D call. The CDR3 totals 13 residues. CDR1 and CDR2 (germline): MNHEY, SMNVEV (reference sequence). The V gene lost 5 bases and the J gene lost 0 bases, with 8 bases spanning the gap. CDR3 in amino acids: CASSNRASYEQYF. The CDR3 nucleotides are TGTGCCAGCAGTAACAGAGCCTCCTACGAGCAGTACTTC.

This clone was detected only a few times. The chain joins TRBV19 to TRBJ2-5; tentative D call: TRBD2 (5 bases). The length of the CDR3 is 14 residues. Germline V gives CDR1 LNHDA, CDR2 SQIVND (reference sequence). With 5 bases removed from V and 2 bases from J, the gap between germline ends came to 12 bases. CDR3 nucleotides: TGTGCCAGTAGTCCGCCCAGCGGACAAGAGACCCAGTACTTC. Translating it yields CASSPPSGQETQYF.

CDR3 amino acids: CASSLLTGVGMNTEAFF. The DNA of the CDR3 is TGTGCCAGCAGCTTACTCACAGGGGTGGGGATGAACACTGAAGCTTTCTTT. The chain recombines TRBV7-7 with TRBJ1-1, with 7 bases fitting TRBD1. This CDR3 is 17 amino acids long. The germline gives CDR1 SSHAT, CDR2 FNYEAQ (reference sequence). V was pared by 2 bases and J by 0 bases, with 9 bases of the junction left unmatched.

The chain is built from TRBV19 and TRBJ2-1, with 12 nucleotides matching TRBD2. V was pared by 0 bases and J by 4 bases, with 7 bases of the junction left unmatched. Per the germline V gene, CDR1 is LNHDA and CDR2 is SQIVND (reference sequence). This CDR3 comprises 18 residues. The chain's CDR3 is CASSIDHTSGRWYNEQFF. The DNA of the CDR3 is TGTGCCAGTAGTATAGATCATACTAGCGGGAGGTGGTACAATGAGCAGTTCTTC.

The V call is TRBV6-5, the J call TRBJ2-7; 10 bases match TRBD1. Trimming at V came to 7 bases and at J to 2 bases, leaving 2 bases not matched to a gene. Germline lookup yields CDR1 MNHEY and CDR2 SVGAGI. The CDR3 sequence is 13 residues long. In DNA form, the CDR3 reads TGTGCCAGCATGGGACAGGGGACCTACGAGCAGTACTTC. Translation: CASMGQGTYEQYF.

This clone occurred once. The chain combines TRBV13 with TRBJ2-5; tentatively, D is TRBD2 (5 bases). The V gene's germline CDR1 is PRHDT and CDR2 FYEKMQ (reference sequence). V lost 5 bases and J lost 3, with 10 bases in between. The CDR3 loop spans 13 amino acids. The CDR3 sequence: CASSHTREETQYF. CDR3 DNA: TGTGCCAGCAGCCATACTAGGGAAGAGACCCAGTACTTC.

The CDR3, as DNA: TGTGCCAGCAGAACAGGGCCCACTGAAGCTTTCTTT. Translating it yields CASRTGPTEAFF. V gene TRBV6-1 combines with J gene TRBJ1-1, with D possibly matching TRBD1 (6 bases). CDR1 and CDR2 from the germline V gene are MNHNS and SASEGT. V was shortened by 6 bases and J by 4 bases, with 9 bases between the two germline ends. The CDR3 has 12 amino acids.